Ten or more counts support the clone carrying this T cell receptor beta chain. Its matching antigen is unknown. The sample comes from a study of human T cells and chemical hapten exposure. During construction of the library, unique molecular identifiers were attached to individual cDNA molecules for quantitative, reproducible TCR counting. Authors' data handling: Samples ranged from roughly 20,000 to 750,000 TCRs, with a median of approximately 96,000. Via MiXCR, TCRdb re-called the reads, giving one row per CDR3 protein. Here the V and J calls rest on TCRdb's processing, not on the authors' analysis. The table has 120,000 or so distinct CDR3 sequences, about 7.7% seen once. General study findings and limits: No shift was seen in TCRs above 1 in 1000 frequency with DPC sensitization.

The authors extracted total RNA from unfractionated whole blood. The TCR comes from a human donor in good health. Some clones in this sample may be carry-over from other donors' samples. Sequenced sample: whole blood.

The CDR3 coding sequence is TGTGCCAGCAGCTTAGCCACATCTTATGGCTACACCTTC. Translating gives CASSLATSYGYTF. This chain connects TRBV7-9 to TRBJ1-2; D is unclear. V lost 0 bases and J 5 bases, leaving 7 bases between the germline ends. The CDR3 has 13 residues. Germline-derived CDR1 and CDR2 are SEHNR and FQNEAQ (reference sequence).